These 12 T cell receptor beta chains were all obtained from the same sample, sequenced in a study of blood T cells in healthy people across ages. Sample-barcoded 5' priming and a J-beta primer mix drove a second PCR of about 7 to 12 cycles. TCRdb used MiXCR to reprocess the 5' RACE reads, holding one entry per CDR3 protein. The sample has about 930,000 distinct CDR3 sequences; 25% to 35% are singletons. This sample was also put to use in a study of T cells of mothers and their children.

The sequencing input was blood. The origin of the receptors is a woman aged 40-49 years in good health.

The chain is built from TRBV6-4 and TRBJ2-3; D perhaps matches TRBD2 (6 bases). V lost 4 bases to trimming and J lost 4 bases, with 21 bases between them. The CDR3 runs 17 residues. CDR1 is MRHNA and CDR2 is SNTAGT in the germline V gene. Here the CDR3 reads CASSGSAHSGRPDTQYF. Here the CDR3 DNA reads TGTGCCAGCAGTGGCTCTGCTCACTCTGGGAGGCCAGATACGCAGTATTTT.

Remarks on this clonotype: A read error may explain this, as a much larger clone is one base away. The chain couples TRBV7-9 to TRBJ2-5, with TRBD1 matching 7 bases. There are 14 residues in the CDR3. Germline CDR1 SEHNR, CDR2 FQNEAQ (reference sequence). This CDR3 reads CTSSLGQPQETQYF. The CDR3 nucleotides are TGTACCAGCAGCTTGGGACAGCCCCAAGAGACCCAGTACTTC.

This clonotype has more than one count but fewer than ten. The V and J genes are TRBV10-3 and TRBJ1-1; D remains ambiguous. The CDR3 is 15 amino acids. Trimming took off 0 bases at V and 3 bases at J, with 11 bases between the two ends. CDR1 ENHRY and CDR2 SYGVKD come from the germline V gene. The CDR3 sequence: CAISESEARDTEAFF. The CDR3 DNA reads as TGTGCCATCAGTGAGTCCGAGGCGCGAGACACTGAAGCTTTCTTT.

This clonotype has a count of ten or more. The gene calls are TRBV7-6 and TRBJ2-7; D unresolved. Deletions cut 0 bases from V and 5 bases from J, with 8 bases between. The CDR3 consists of 13 residues. Germline V lookup: CDR1 SGHVS, CDR2 FNYEAQ. The CDR3 sequence is CASSLAPGNEQYF. CDR3 nucleotide sequence: TGTGCCAGCAGCTTAGCGCCTGGTAACGAGCAGTACTTC. The full variable domain, completed using reference TRBV7-6 and TRBJ2-7, is GAGVSQSPRYKVTKRGQDVALRCDPISGHVSLYWYRQALGQGPEFLTYFNYEAQQDKSGLPNDRFSAERPEGSISTLTIQRTEQRDSAMYRCASSLAPGNEQYFGPGTRLTVT.

The chain joins TRBV30 to TRBJ1-2; no clear D. Per the germline V gene, CDR1 is GTSNPN and CDR2 is SVGIG (reference sequence). The CDR3 sequence is 12 residues long. Trimming cost V 0 bases and J 6 bases, with 8 bases left between them. DNA for the CDR3: TGTGCCTGGAGTGTGGCAGCAAATGGCTACACCTTC. It translates to CAWSVAANGYTF.

The CDR3 region is CATSDPRGTPANTYNEQFF. The CDR3 nucleotides read TGTGCCACCAGTGACCCTAGAGGGACCCCAGCTAATACCTACAATGAGCAGTTCTTC. This chain connects TRBV24-1 to TRBJ2-1; TRBD1 or TRBD2 may be the D gene (5 bases each). Germline V lookup: CDR1 KGHDR, CDR2 SFDVKD. CDR3 length: 19 amino acids. Trimming removed 4 bases at V and 2 bases at J, with 23 bases between.

The chain combines TRBV4-3 with TRBJ1-2; the D is unclear. CDR1 and CDR2 from the germline V gene are LGHNA and YSLEER. The CDR3 loop spans 15 amino acids. V lost 2 bases and J lost 2, with 12 bases in between. The CDR3 nucleotides are TGCGCCAGCAGCCAAACGGACCTAGGGAACTATGGCTACACCTTC. It specifies CASSQTDLGNYGYTF.

This chain connects TRBV29-1 to TRBJ2-2; D is perhaps TRBD2 (5 bases). Between the trimmed V and J ends, which lost 0 bases and 3 bases, there was a span of 8 bases. The germline V gene encodes CDR1 SQVTM and CDR2 ANQGSEA. This CDR3 comprises 14 residues. As DNA, the CDR3 is TGCAGCGTTGAAGATTTCGGGGACACCGGGGAGCTGTTTTTT. This sequence encodes CSVEDFGDTGELFF.

In its sample, this clonotype was seen many times. The chain couples TRBV20-1 to TRBJ2-1, with a possible D match to TRBD1 (5 bases). The CDR3 loop spans 17 amino acids. Deletions cut 0 bases from V and 0 bases from J, with 15 bases between. The V gene's germline CDR1 is DFQATT and CDR2 SNEGSKA (reference sequence). The CDR3 sequence is CSARDIAGISSYNEQFF. CDR3 DNA sequence: TGCAGTGCTAGAGATATCGCAGGGATCAGCTCCTACAATGAGCAGTTCTTC.

The DNA for the CDR3 is TGTGCCAGCAGATACAGGTCATGCTCCTACGAGCAGTACTTC. Translating gives CASRYRSCSYEQYF. The chain is built from TRBV7-9 and TRBJ2-7, with D perhaps matching TRBD1 (5 bases). The germline gives CDR1 SEHNR, CDR2 FQNEAQ (reference sequence). V gave up 6 bases and J gave up 0 bases, with 12 bases separating them. CDR3 length: 14 amino acids.

V and J are TRBV20-1 and TRBJ1-3, with 7 bases identical to TRBD1. The CDR3 is 14 amino acids. Per the germline V gene, CDR1 is DFQATT and CDR2 is SNEGSKA (reference sequence). The V gene end was trimmed by 7 bases and the J gene end by 4 bases; junction bases not matched to a gene: 10. CDR3 in DNA: TGCAGTGTCAGCAGTGACAGGGACGGAAACACCATATATTTT. Its translation is CSVSSDRDGNTIYF.

J is TRBJ2-3 and V is TRBV6-1; 15 nucleotides line up with TRBD2. CDR1 is MNHNS, CDR2 SASEGT, per germline. The CDR3 runs 18 residues. The junction had 7 bases not matched to a gene; V was cut back by 0 bases and J by 6 bases. Written as DNA, the CDR3 is TGTGCCAGCAGTGAAGCAACGGGACTAGCGGGGGGCCGTGATACGCAGTATTTT. Residues: CASSEATGLAGGRDTQYF.